This is a list of T cell receptor beta chains from one sample in a study of early T cells in non-severe SARS-CoV-2 infection. TCRdb analysed the 5' RACE reads with MiXCR anew, one entry per CDR3 protein. Of roughly 64,000 distinct CDR3 sequences listed, 8.8% are singletons. The source material was whole blood, sampled at baseline. These receptors originate from an adult who was a healthcare worker with PCR-confirmed SARS-CoV-2 infection or an uninfected control (not recorded which). The conserved cysteine and the conserved F or W are not part of the CDR3 here. D genes are given only for firm matches.

d_call cdr3_length v_call cdr3_aa
TRBD1 11 TRBV20-1 SGSGGETDTQY
NA 13 TRBV12-3/TRBV12-4 ASSSLGLYEWEQY
TRBD1 11 TRBV2 ASRGQGYQPQH
TRBD1 13 TRBV7-9 ASSLGFGTGDIQY
NA 8 TRBV6-2/TRBV6-3 ASSLYEQY
NA 12 TRBV20-1 SAHDGSTSYEQY
NA 13 TRBV20-1 SAKQALSSGNTIY
NA 12 TRBV2 ASSDIPGVTEAF
TRBD2 12 TRBV6-2/TRBV6-3 ASSYGGRGYEQY
NA 11 TRBV7-6 ASSSRNQETQY
NA 12 TRBV2 ASSEVMRNTEAF
NA 13 TRBV6-5 ASSSSGSAPYEQY
NA 12 TRBV2 ASSRQERTGELF
TRBD2 12 TRBV18 ASSPPSGSNEQY
NA 11 TRBV7-2 ASSPWPDQPQH
TRBD2 14 TRBV6-1 ASRGHSGRATGTQY
NA 13 TRBV20-1 SASRETDSNQPQH
TRBD1 13 TRBV19 ASSFLGQVNTEAF
NA 13 TRBV7-9 ASGSVSRNYNEQF
TRBD1 13 TRBV13 ASSSNPTGADTQY
NA 10 TRBV6-1 ASRGSTGELF
TRBD1 14 TRBV5-1 ASSQTGANAGNTIY
NA 15 TRBV20-1 SAIGQSLEGITGEQF
TRBD2 15 TRBV7-9 ASFRAGGTIYTDTQY
NA 13 TRBV18 ASSPLAQLYNEQY
TRBD1 13 TRBV20-1 SARATGTGEDTQY
NA 9 TRBV7-8 ASRDPGELF
NA 15 TRBV7-6 ASSLASSASSYNEQF
TRBD2 14 TRBV27 ASSLRAGVSSDEQY
NA 11 TRBV4-2 ASSQGGTDIQY
NA 17 TRBV24-1 ATPHPVSSPWGRLDGYT
NA 14 TRBV11-3 ASSLLGGASYNEQF
TRBD2 14 TRBV11-2 ASSLDQAGGTDTQY
TRBD1 13 TRBV7-3 ASSMDRGGHNEQF
NA 11 TRBV6-6 ASSRFEYNEQF
TRBD1 11 TRBV29-1 SAGQGVGNTIY
NA 13 TRBV5-4 ASSLEPGLRNEQF
NA 9 TRBV27 ASSSEETQY
NA 11 TRBV7-2 ASSLTVNQPQH
NA 12 TRBV18 ASSPTPQDYGYT
TRBD1 12 TRBV14 ASSPRGRGTEAF
NA 12 TRBV2 ASSFTGKSQPQH
TRBD2 12 TRBV20-1 SARGLAGGIEQF
NA 14 TRBV6-1 ASRVGQGGNTGELF
NA 11 TRBV12-3/TRBV12-4 ASSPKDRYEQY
TRBD2 13 TRBV7-3 ASSQTSGRGETQY
NA 10 TRBV5-1 ASSLLPGEAF
NA 11 TRBV3-1 ASSLPGRETQY
NA 10 TRBV7-7 ASSPRNGELF
NA 14 TRBV19 ASSRRNQEMNNEQF
NA 12 TRBV6-5 ASRLGRVTYEQY
NA 13 TRBV25-1 ASSELVFRGETQY
TRBD1 13 TRBV18 ASSPAGQGHTEAF
NA 14 TRBV18 ASSPADVDSGNTIY
NA 10 TRBV20-1 SARAPTDTQY